The T cell receptor (beta chain) described here comes from a study of blood T cell repertoires in COVID-19. Across the whole study: Acute-phase and convalescent COVID-19 samples originated in the United States, Italy and Spain.

V was pared by 3 bases and J by 2 bases, with 8 bases between. Looked up from germline, CDR1 is MNHNS and CDR2 is SASEGT. The CDR3 has 14 residues. Authors' analysis steps: Quantification of nucleated cells was approximated via reference gene primer amplification. Some clones are missing from TCRdb's copy, which holds only in-frame ones; the method was immunoSEQ multiplex PCR. The DNA was the basis for D and trimming; V, J and clone size are from that table. The sample has 85,000 to 100,000 clones, 88% seen once. The sample consisted of peripheral blood. This clonotype originated in a man in his fifties or sixties with COVID-19, enrolled during active disease. The chain uses TRBV6-1 and TRBJ1-5; no definite D call. The CDR3 nucleotides are TGTGCCAGCAGTGACAACAGTGGCAATCAGCCCCAGCATTTT. The encoded protein is CASSDNSGNQPQHF.